This TCR beta chain was profiled in a study of OX40 agonist ivuxolimab in advanced cancers. In the study overall: Ivuxolimab, an antibody acting as an agonist of OX40 (CD134), was used to treat patients. Subjects had a mean age of about 60 years, with a range of roughly 20 to 79; less than 90% were male.

Assay used: immunoSEQ multiplex PCR; TCRdb lists only in-frame clones, some missing. The sample includes tens of thousands of clones, about 87% of them seen just once. The V end lost 3 bases, the J end lost 0 bases, and 7 bases lay between the germline ends. The CDR3 is 14 residues long. CDR1 and CDR2 (germline): LNHDA, SQIVND (reference sequence). General study findings and limits: Low levels of normalized T-cell clonal expansion also appeared in some nonresponders. CD4+ and CD8+ blood T cells expanded clonally by week 6 at 0.1 to 3.0 mg/kg.

A word on this clone: The target antigen is unknown.

This clonotype was obtained from an adult with an advanced solid tumor such as melanoma, head and neck, liver or kidney cancer. The chain is built from TRBV19 and TRBJ2-3, with D possibly matching TRBD1 (6 bases). Sample: CD4+ or CD8+ T cells sorted from blood, taken in a trial of the OX40 agonist ivuxolimab. DNA for the CDR3: TGTGCCAGTAGTATCCAGGGGAGCACAGATACGCAGTATTTT. Its translation: CASSIQGSTDTQYF.